The sequence of this TCR beta chain was determined in a study of blood T cell repertoires in COVID-19. This CDR3 is built from 14 residues. Germline-derived CDR1 and CDR2 are MNHEY and SVGAGI. Deletions cut 0 bases from V and 1 base from J, with 6 bases between. The method was immunoSEQ multiplex PCR; TCRdb's version includes in-frame clones alone and lacks a portion of them. The sample contains around 150,000 clones, roughly 80% of which appear only once. The sample consisted of PBMCs or T cells enriched from blood (not recorded which). The chain carries TRBV6-5 and TRBJ1-1; D unresolved. The source is a woman aged 55-70 years who had recovered from COVID-19. Here the CDR3 reads CASSYSESNTEAFF. In DNA, the CDR3 is TGTGCCAGCAGTTACTCTGAGTCGAACACTGAAGCTTTCTTT.